Below, 26 T cell receptor beta chains from the same sample are listed, as sequenced in a study of T cell responses to AZD1222 COVID-19 vaccine. Using immunoSEQ multiplex PCR, the repertoire was profiled, and TCRdb retains in-frame clones only, with some absent. The table has about 90,000 clones, approximately 91% seen once. The specimen comprised peripheral blood, sampled 28 days after the second AZD1222 dose. The receptors here all came from an adult who received the AZD1222 COVID-19 vaccine.

The chain couples TRBV13 to TRBJ1-6; D is unclear. V was pared by 4 bases and J by 0 bases, with 4 bases between. CDR3 size: 14 residues. Germline values: CDR1 PRHDT, CDR2 FYEKMQ (reference sequence). The CDR3 sequence: CASSSYSYNSPLHF. CDR3 DNA sequence: TGTGCCAGCAGCTCTTACTCCTATAATTCACCCCTCCACTTT.

The genes are TRBV5-6 and TRBJ1-5; D gene ambiguous. The ends were cut back, 2 bases at V and 6 bases at J, with 12 bases in the middle. The CDR3 length is 14 residues. Germline CDR1 is SGHDT and CDR2 is YYEEEE. DNA of the CDR3: TGTGCCAGCAGCTTCGGGCAGCTATTTCAGCCCCAGCATTTT. Protein product: CASSFGQLFQPQHF.

The rearrangement joins TRBV20-1 to TRBJ2-7; D could derive from TRBD1 or TRBD2 (5 bases each). Germline V gene lookup returns CDR1 DFQATT and CDR2 SNEGSKA (reference sequence). Trimming cost V 3 bases and J 3 bases, with 12 bases left between them. This CDR3 is 13 amino acids long. The CDR3 coding sequence is TGCAGTGCTAGTGGGGACCACGGCTACGAGCAGTACTTC. Encoded protein: CSASGDHGYEQYF.

The genes are TRBV30 and TRBJ1-4; 7 bases map to TRBD1. This CDR3 contains 15 residues. From germline, CDR1 is GTSNPN and CDR2 SVGIG (reference sequence). V dropped 3 bases and J dropped 7; count of bases not matched to a gene: 11. CDR3 sequence: CAWRGPQGFGEKLFF. CDR3 sequence (DNA): TGTGCCTGGAGGGGGCCACAGGGGTTTGGTGAAAAACTGTTTTTT.

The chain joins TRBV6-6 to TRBJ1-1, with D unclear. CDR3 length: 11 amino acids. The V gene's germline CDR1 is MNHNY and CDR2 SVGAGI (reference sequence). Between the trimmed V and J ends, which lost 4 bases and 8 bases, there was a span of 8 bases. CDR3 amino acids: CASSSPIEAFF. The CDR3 DNA sequence: TGTGCCAGCAGTTCCCCGATAGAAGCTTTCTTT.

CDR3 sequence (DNA): TGTGCCAGCAGCCAAGCAGGGTTCGGCGGGGAGCTGTTTTTT. It specifies CASSQAGFGGELFF. The chain is built from TRBV4-2 and TRBJ2-2; D may be TRBD1 (5 bases). The length of the CDR3 is 14 residues. Looked up from germline, CDR1 is LGHNA and CDR2 is YNFKEQ. V was clipped by 1 base and J by 7 bases, with 10 bases between them.

This clone was picked up one time. CDR3 sequence reads: CASSSILARANTEAFF. The CDR3 nucleotides are TGTGCCAGCAGTTCCATCCTGGCCCGGGCGAACACTGAAGCTTTCTTT. The chain combines TRBV28 with TRBJ1-1, with unresolved D. This CDR3 spans 16 amino acids. V was clipped by 4 bases and J by 1 base, with 16 bases between them. Looked up from germline, CDR1 is MDHEN and CDR2 is SYDVKM.

This clone appeared a few times. This chain joins TRBV6-5 and TRBJ2-7, with a possible D match to TRBD1 (6 bases). Trimming left V 0 bases short and J 7 bases short, with 10 bases between. This CDR3 region has 13 residues. From germline, CDR1 is MNHEY and CDR2 SVGAGI. CDR3 sequence: CASSYSRTAEQYF. The CDR3 DNA follows: TGTGCCAGCAGTTACTCGAGGACAGCAGAGCAGTACTTC.

The chain joins TRBV19 to TRBJ2-2; TRBD2 might be the D (6 bases). V was trimmed by 7 bases and J by 6 bases, leaving 15 bases between them. Per germline, CDR1 LNHDA and CDR2 SQIVND (reference sequence). The CDR3 length is 14 residues. Written as DNA, the CDR3 is TGTGCCAGTACCCAGGCGGGGTTTGCCGGGGAGCTGTTTTTT. Translated: CASTQAGFAGELFF.

This clone was recorded only once. The chain uses TRBV14 and TRBJ1-6, with D unresolved. CDR1 and CDR2 from the germline V gene are SGHDN and FVKESK. Trimming left V 0 bases short and J 7 bases short, with 13 bases between. The CDR3 extends over 16 amino acids. CDR3 bases: TGTGCCAGCAGCCAAGATAATAAACGTTGGAATTCACCCCTCCACTTT. Protein product: CASSQDNKRWNSPLHF.

V is TRBV5-6 and J is TRBJ1-1; TRBD1 is a possible D gene (6 bases). The CDR3 consists of 16 residues. The germline gives CDR1 SGHDT, CDR2 YYEEEE. The V and J ends lost 0 bases and 4 bases respectively, with 16 bases between them. CDR3 in DNA: TGTGCCAGCAGCTTGGTAAAGGGGGTTAAACTCACTGAAGCTTTCTTT. Amino acids: CASSLVKGVKLTEAFF.

The chain links TRBV5-8 to TRBJ1-1; D is unclear. The V gene lost 2 bases and the J gene lost 3 bases, with 2 bases spanning the gap. There are 11 residues in the CDR3. Looked up from germline, CDR1 is SGHTS and CDR2 is YDEGEE. This CDR3 is CASSLHTEAFF. The CDR3 DNA sequence: TGTGCCAGCAGCTTACACACTGAAGCTTTCTTT.

The rearrangement links TRBV9 to TRBJ1-2; D might be TRBD1 (5 bases). The CDR3 runs to 15 residues. V lost 3 bases and J lost 0, with 12 bases in between. CDR1 is SGDLS, CDR2 YYNGEE, per germline. The CDR3 is CASSGPDTSNYGYTF. In nucleotides, the CDR3 is TGTGCCAGCAGCGGGCCGGACACTTCTAACTATGGCTACACCTTC.

The DNA of the CDR3 is TGTGCCAGCAGACCGAGGACAGGGAGGGATTCACCCCTCCACTTT. This gives the protein CASRPRTGRDSPLHF. The chain is built from TRBV2 and TRBJ1-6; 8 bases line up with TRBD1. The CDR3 has 15 residues. Trimming at V came to 6 bases and at J to 8 bases, leaving 9 bases not matched to a gene. Germline CDR1 SNHLY, CDR2 FYNNEI.

This chain uses TRBV11-2 with TRBJ1-1; D is uncertain. Germline-derived CDR1 and CDR2 are SGHAT and FQNNGV. V was trimmed by 5 bases and J by 4 bases, leaving 8 bases between them. The CDR3 sequence is 12 residues long. CDR3 nucleotide sequence: TGTGCCAGCAGCCCCCAGCCCACTGAAGCTTTCTTT. Protein: CASSPQPTEAFF.

This chain connects TRBV27 to TRBJ1-6, with D possibly matching TRBD1 (5 bases). Germline CDR1 MNHEY, CDR2 SMNVEV (reference sequence). CDR3 length: 14 residues. Trimming left V 9 bases short and J 6 bases short, with 15 bases between. DNA for the CDR3: TGTGCCAGTATGATCAGGGCGGTTAATTCACCCCTCCACTTT. Translated, it gives CASMIRAVNSPLHF.

The chain is built from TRBV6-5 and TRBJ1-1, with D perhaps TRBD1 (5 bases). The germline V gene encodes CDR1 MNHEY and CDR2 SVGAGI. Trimming stripped 4 bases from V and 10 bases from J, with 13 bases between. The CDR3 length is 12 residues. CDR3 sequence: CASSSPGNAAFF. DNA for the CDR3: TGTGCCAGCAGTTCACCAGGGAATGCAGCTTTCTTT.

This rearrangement joins TRBV9 to TRBJ1-2; a weak D match, TRBD1 (6 bases). The CDR3 length is 13 residues. V gave up 0 bases and J gave up 7 bases, with 10 bases separating them. The germline gives CDR1 SGDLS, CDR2 YYNGEE. This chain's CDR3 is CASSVVQGTGYTF. The DNA for the CDR3 is TGTGCCAGCAGCGTAGTTCAGGGGACTGGCTACACCTTC. The variable domain in full, completed from reference TRBV9 and TRBJ1-2, reads DSGVTQTPKHLITATGQRVTLRCSPRSGDLSVYWYQQSLDQGLQFLIQYYNGEERAKGNILERFSAQQFPDLHSELNLSSLELGDSALYFCASSVVQGTGYTFGSGTRLTVV.

The count of this clone is one. The CDR3 DNA reads TGTGCCAGTAGTATCAGCGGGGTTTACACTGAAGCTTTCTTT. Its protein product is CASSISGVYTEAFF. V usage is TRBV19 and J usage is TRBJ1-1; D uncertain. Germline V gene data show CDR1 as LNHDA and CDR2 as SQIVND (reference sequence). The CDR3 extends over 14 amino acids. The V gene lost 3 bases and the J gene lost 3 bases, with 11 bases spanning the gap.

The V and J genes are TRBV10-3 and TRBJ1-5; 8 nucleotides agree with TRBD1. CDR1 is ENHRY and CDR2 is SYGVKD in the germline V gene. J was trimmed by 2 bases and V by 5 bases; bases with no gene match: 2. CDR3 size: 14 residues. The DNA for the CDR3 is TGTGCCATCAGTCCGACAGGGGGCAATCAGCCCCAGCATTTT. Translation gives CAISPTGGNQPQHF.

This clone was seen only once. This chain joins TRBV13 and TRBJ2-2; the match to TRBD1 covers 10 bases. Trimming removed 5 bases from V and 4 bases from J; junction bases left unmatched: 10. In germline, CDR1 is PRHDT, CDR2 FYEKMQ (reference sequence). The CDR3 totals 17 residues. Here the CDR3 DNA reads TGTGCCAGCAGCGCCACCGGGACAGGGGCGGGCACCGGGGAGCTGTTTTTT. Translating it yields CASSATGTGAGTGELFF.

The chain uses TRBV7-9 and TRBJ2-2, with 7 bases identical to TRBD2. CDR1 is SEHNR and CDR2 is FQNEAQ in the germline V gene (reference sequence). The CDR3 has 15 amino acids. V was clipped by 6 bases and J by 2 bases; unmatched bases: 6. The CDR3 is CASRAASGNTGELFF. The CDR3 DNA sequence: TGTGCCAGCAGGGCGGCTAGCGGTAACACCGGGGAGCTGTTTTTT.

This sequence joins TRBV5-1 and TRBJ1-1; possibly TRBD1 for D (5 bases). Per germline, CDR1 SGHRS and CDR2 YFSETQ. V dropped 2 bases and J dropped 5 bases, with 10 bases sitting between them. The CDR3 is 13 residues long. CDR3 region: CASSFAGQTEAFF. The CDR3 DNA reads TGCGCCAGCAGCTTTGCGGGGCAGACTGAAGCTTTCTTT.

The chain links TRBV28 to TRBJ1-6; unclear D gene. CDR3 length equals 15 residues. Trimming removed 5 bases from V and 0 bases from J, with 8 bases in between. CDR1 and CDR2 (germline): MDHEN, SYDVKM. This CDR3 reads CASSRISSYNSPLHF. As DNA, the CDR3 is TGTGCCAGCAGTCGTATCAGCTCCTATAATTCACCCCTCCACTTT. The full variable domain, completed using reference TRBV28 and TRBJ1-6, is DVKVTQSSRYLVKRTGEKVFLECVQDMDHENMFWYRQDPGLGLRLIYFSYDVKMKEKGDIPEGYSVSREKKERFSLILESASTNQTSMYLCASSRISSYNSPLHFGNGTRLTVT.

This chain joins TRBV12-3 or TRBV12-4 and TRBJ1-3; no clear D gene. The CDR3 totals 13 residues. V dropped 7 bases and J dropped 1 base, with 8 bases sitting between them. CDR3 in amino acids: CASTSYSGNTIYF. The DNA of the CDR3 is TGTGCCAGCACTTCATATTCTGGAAACACCATATATTTT.

V and J are TRBV5-6 and TRBJ1-2; TRBD1 is a possible D gene (5 bases). The V end lost 1 base, the J end lost 12 bases, and 16 bases lay between the germline ends. The CDR3 contains 13 residues. Per germline, CDR1 SGHDT and CDR2 YYEEEE. This chain's CDR3 is CASSLLRLRGDTF. The DNA of the CDR3 is TGTGCCAGCAGCTTGTTGCGGTTAAGAGGGGACACCTTC. The entire variable domain, with the rest obtained from reference TRBV5-6 and TRBJ1-2, is as follows: DAGVTQSPTHLIKTRGQQVTLRCSPKSGHDTVSWYQQALGQGPQFIFQYYEEEERQRGNFPDRFSGHQFPNYSSELNVNALLLGDSALYLCASSLLRLRGDTFGSGTRLTVV.